The subject of this entry is one T cell receptor beta chain. With 0 bases removed from V and 7 bases from J, the gap between germline ends came to 13 bases. Germline lookup yields CDR1 SGHTA and CDR2 FQGTGA. The CDR3 extends over 15 amino acids. With 60 Vbeta and 13 Jbeta primers, the PCR was carried out. Here immunoSEQ multiplex PCR was the method, and the copy in TCRdb shows in-frame clones only, minus some. The top ten hold about 1.6% of the sample, which has some 56,000 clones, 83% seen once. These data are taken from a study of cytomegalovirus exposure and HLA in healthy donors. The wider study: A prior analysis found roughly 110 million unique TCR beta sequences from 150 million to 200 million T cells.

This chain uses TRBV7-3 with TRBJ2-1; D might be TRBD1 (6 bases). Sequencing was performed on PBMCs. This receptor was identified in a human donor in good health. CDR3 DNA: TGTGCCAGCAGCTTAACCTCGACAGGAGGTAATGAGCAGTTCTTC. It specifies CASSLTSTGGNEQFF.